Shown below are 31 T cell receptor beta chains from a single sample sequenced in a study of shared clonotypes between healthy human individuals. Sequencing was performed with immunoSEQ multiplex PCR; in TCRdb, only in-frame clones are kept and a portion is missing. The data hold 1.4 million or so clones, with around 98.5% observed a single time. The sequenced sample was naive CD4+ T cells sorted from blood. Subset given: CD45RA+ positively selected. These receptors were obtained from a man aged 25-40 years in good health.

Here the CDR3 reads CASSPKPGQITYGYTF. CDR3 DNA: TGTGCCAGCAGCCCCAAACCGGGACAGATTACGTATGGCTACACCTTC. The chain employs TRBV7-9 and TRBJ1-2; 7 bases map to TRBD1. Germline V gene lookup returns CDR1 SEHNR and CDR2 FQNEAQ (reference sequence). Trimming cost V 5 bases and J 5 bases; bases outside gene matches: 14. This CDR3 is 16 amino acids long.

V usage is TRBV5-4 and J usage is TRBJ2-7, with a weak D call TRBD2 (6 bases). The ends were cut back, 4 bases at V and 3 bases at J, with 17 bases in the middle. The CDR3 loop spans 15 amino acids. Looked up from germline, CDR1 is SGHNT and CDR2 is YYREEE (reference sequence). CDR3: CASSKGGTWDYEQYF. The CDR3 DNA follows: TGTGCCAGCAGCAAAGGCGGGACCTGGGACTACGAGCAGTACTTC.

This chain joins TRBV5-1 and TRBJ2-7; 10 bases line up with TRBD2. The V gene end was trimmed by 4 bases and the J gene end by 5 bases; junction bases not matched to a gene: 12. This CDR3 contains 16 residues. Per the germline V gene, CDR1 is SGHRS and CDR2 is YFSETQ. The CDR3 sequence is CASSITAGTSVDEQYF. CDR3 DNA sequence: TGCGCCAGCAGCATCACAGCCGGGACTAGCGTTGACGAGCAGTACTTC.

The V and J genes are TRBV15 and TRBJ2-1, with a weak D call TRBD2 (6 bases). Germline values: CDR1 LNHNV, CDR2 YYDKDF (reference sequence). V lost 1 base, J lost 6 bases, and 16 bases lay in between. This CDR3 comprises 16 residues. The CDR3 DNA reads as TGTGCCACCAGCAGAGTAGCCAGCGGGCCGCGCAATGAGCAGTTCTTC. Protein sequence: CATSRVASGPRNEQFF.

The chain uses TRBV19 and TRBJ2-3; 10 nucleotides agree with TRBD1. The length of the CDR3 is 14 residues. CDR1 and CDR2 from the germline V gene are LNHDA and SQIVND (reference sequence). Trimming removed 6 bases from V and 3 bases from J; junction bases left unmatched: 3. The CDR3 DNA sequence: TGTGCCAGTAGGGGACAGGGGAGAACAGATACGCAGTATTTT. Its protein product is CASRGQGRTDTQYF. Looking up the rest from reference TRBV19 and TRBJ2-3 gives the full variable domain: DGGITQSPKYLFRKEGQNVTLSCEQNLNHDAMYWYRQDPGQGLRLIYYSQIVNDFQKGDIAEGYSVSREKKESFPLTVTSAQKNPTAFYLCASRGQGRTDTQYFGPGTRLTVL.

This chain joins TRBV6-5 and TRBJ2-5; TRBD1 agrees at 8 bases. V lost 6 bases, J lost 5 bases, and 5 bases stayed unmatched. The CDR3 consists of 13 residues. Germline V gene lookup returns CDR1 MNHEY and CDR2 SVGAGI. The chain's CDR3 is CASRLQGVETQYF. In DNA form, the CDR3 reads TGTGCCAGCAGACTACAGGGGGTTGAGACCCAGTACTTC.

The chain employs TRBV27 and TRBJ1-2; 7 bases fit TRBD1. V lost 6 bases to trimming and J lost 4 bases; unmatched junction nucleotides: 5. Germline V gene sequence: CDR1 MNHEY, CDR2 SMNVEV (reference sequence). The CDR3 length is 13 residues. CDR3 amino acids: CASSQRQGYGYTF. CDR3 in DNA: TGTGCCAGCAGCCAAAGACAGGGCTATGGCTACACCTTC.

The rearrangement links TRBV19 to TRBJ2-7; unclear D gene. From germline, CDR1 is LNHDA and CDR2 SQIVND (reference sequence). The CDR3 runs 14 residues. V dropped 4 bases and J dropped 2 bases, with 12 bases sitting between them. CDR3 sequence (DNA): TGTGCCAGTAGTACTCAGGACGGTGCCTACGAGCAGTACTTC. It codes for CASSTQDGAYEQYF.

The rearrangement links TRBV28 to TRBJ2-1, with 11 bases lining up with TRBD2. Germline V lookup: CDR1 MDHEN, CDR2 SYDVKM. The CDR3 runs to 18 residues. With V trimmed by 5 bases and J by 0 bases, 9 bases remained unmatched. CDR3 sequence (DNA): TGTGCCAGCAGTCCAGCGGGGCTAGCGGGAGGCTCCTACAATGAGCAGTTCTTC. It codes for CASSPAGLAGGSYNEQFF.

The V and J genes are TRBV5-6 and TRBJ2-5; 9 positions match TRBD1. V gave up 4 bases and J gave up 5 bases; unmatched junction bases: 6. The CDR3 contains 14 residues. Germline assignment: CDR1 SGHDT and CDR2 YYEEEE. CDR3 amino acids: CASSGTGTGETQYF. DNA of the CDR3: TGTGCCAGCAGCGGGACAGGGACCGGGGAGACCCAGTACTTC.

The chain combines TRBV2 with TRBJ2-3, with D tentatively TRBD1 (5 bases). The CDR3 is made up of 13 amino acids. Germline V gene data show CDR1 as SNHLY and CDR2 as FYNNEI. V lost 5 bases and J 4 bases, leaving 10 bases between the germline ends. The CDR3 protein is CASSIRGADTQYF. CDR3 in DNA: TGTGCCAGCAGTATAAGGGGTGCAGATACGCAGTATTTT.

The V and J genes are TRBV6-5 and TRBJ2-7; maybe TRBD1 (6 bases). The V end lost 6 bases, the J end lost 6 bases, and 18 bases lay between the germline ends. Germline-derived CDR1 and CDR2 are MNHEY and SVGAGI. This CDR3 is 14 amino acids long. Here the CDR3 reads CASRGTIERGEQYF. CDR3 nucleotide sequence: TGTGCCAGCAGGGGGACAATCGAACGGGGCGAGCAGTACTTC.

The chain carries TRBV10-3 and TRBJ2-3; possible D gene TRBD1, 6 bases. The length of the CDR3 is 13 residues. Germline assignment: CDR1 ENHRY and CDR2 SYGVKD. V lost 7 bases to trimming and J lost 2 bases, with 10 bases between them. The CDR3 loop reads CAIKGDHTDTQYF. The CDR3 DNA reads as TGTGCCATCAAGGGGGACCACACAGATACGCAGTATTTT.

This clone was picked up one time. The chain is built from TRBV27 and TRBJ2-7; D gene ambiguous. Trimming stripped 3 bases from V and 5 bases from J, with 17 bases between. The CDR3 length is 15 residues. CDR1 and CDR2 from the germline V gene are MNHEY and SMNVEV (reference sequence). The CDR3 nucleotides read TGTGCCAGCAGTTTCCTCCCGCTAGTGGGGAACGAGCAGTACTTC. Translation: CASSFLPLVGNEQYF.

This rearrangement joins TRBV14 to TRBJ2-4; D call uncertain. The germline gives CDR1 SGHDN, CDR2 FVKESK. The CDR3 has 13 residues. Trimming shortened V by 4 bases and J by 5 bases, and 9 bases separated the two germline ends. For the CDR3, the DNA is TGTGCCAGCAGCCTTGAACCCCAAAACATTCAGTACTTC. Translated: CASSLEPQNIQYF.

This clone was detected once. This chain connects TRBV2 to TRBJ2-6, with D possibly matching TRBD2 (5 bases). This CDR3 has 15 amino acids. Germline values: CDR1 SNHLY, CDR2 FYNNEI. The germline V and J ends were trimmed by 10 bases and 0 bases, with 13 bases remaining between them. The CDR3 nucleotides read TGTGCCAAAGGCCCGGGGAGCTCTGGGGCCAACGTCCTGACTTTC. It translates to CAKGPGSSGANVLTF.

The rearrangement joins TRBV6-6 to TRBJ2-2; TRBD2 might be the D (5 bases). The CDR3 is 14 residues long. Per germline, CDR1 MNHNY and CDR2 SVGAGI (reference sequence). V shed 6 bases and J shed 8 bases, with 16 bases lying between them. The CDR3 spells CASRSPRGGGELFF. The CDR3 DNA sequence: TGTGCCAGCAGGTCCCCTCGGGGTGGTGGGGAGCTGTTTTTT.

The genes are TRBV7-2 and TRBJ1-1; weak D call: TRBD1 (6 bases). CDR3 length: 17 residues. The germline V gene encodes CDR1 SGHTA and CDR2 FQGNSA. With 2 bases removed from V and 0 bases from J, the gap between germline ends came to 16 bases. CDR3 amino acids: CASSLMQGIIMNTEAFF. The CDR3 DNA sequence: TGTGCCAGCAGCTTAATGCAGGGGATTATTATGAACACTGAAGCTTTCTTT.

The chain combines TRBV28 with TRBJ1-1; D is unclear. CDR1 and CDR2 from the germline V gene are MDHEN and SYDVKM. Trimming stripped 2 bases from V and 6 bases from J, with 13 bases between. This CDR3 is 14 amino acids long. CDR3 in amino acids: CASSLPPPPPEAFF. The DNA of the CDR3 is TGTGCCAGCAGTTTACCTCCCCCGCCCCCTGAAGCTTTCTTT.

This chain links TRBV7-2 with TRBJ2-7; TRBD1 aligns across 9 bases. The CDR3 has 14 residues. V shed 5 bases, J shed 2 bases, and the junction held 4 bases outside the gene matches. Germline CDR1 reads SGHTA; CDR2 reads FQGNSA. The CDR3 DNA reads TGTGCCAGCAGCCGGACAGGGGACCCCTACGAGCAGTACTTC. The encoded protein is CASSRTGDPYEQYF.

V and J are TRBV6-1 and TRBJ1-2; 8 bases line up with TRBD1. The V and J ends lost 5 bases and 7 bases, in that order; junction bases with no gene match: 6. This CDR3 comprises 13 residues. The germline CDR1 and CDR2 sequences are MNHNS and SASEGT. The CDR3 here is CASSIQGVVGYTF. CDR3 nucleotides: TGTGCCAGCAGTATACAGGGGGTTGTTGGCTACACCTTC.

This clone has only one observation. V gene TRBV28 combines with J gene TRBJ2-7; 11 bases align to TRBD1. The CDR3 covers 14 residues. Germline V gives CDR1 MDHEN, CDR2 SYDVKM. The J segment lost 6 bases and the V segment lost 6 bases, leaving 7 bases of the junction unmatched. In nucleotides, the CDR3 is TGTGCCAGCAGATCGGACAGGGGGCGTTCCGAGCAGTACTTC. Protein sequence: CASRSDRGRSEQYF.

The chain couples TRBV10-1 to TRBJ2-2; 7 bases fit TRBD2. The germline CDR1 and CDR2 sequences are WNHNN and SYGVQD (reference sequence). The ends lost 0 bases at V and 8 bases at J; junction bases unmatched: 6. The CDR3 loop spans 15 amino acids. The CDR3 DNA reads as TGCGCCAGCAGTGAGTCGACTAGCTGGAAAGGGGAGCTGTTTTTT. As protein: CASSESTSWKGELFF.

This clone came up once. Its ends do not fully match the called genes, so a read error is possible. This rearrangement joins TRBV28 to TRBJ2-7; D gene ambiguous. Germline loops: CDR1 MDHEN, CDR2 SYDVKM. The CDR3 has 13 residues. In nucleotides, the CDR3 is TGTGCCAGCAGACCCCCGGGCCAAGGCAGGCCAAGCTTC. Encoded protein: CASRPPGQGRPSF.

This sequence joins TRBV11-2 and TRBJ2-2; the match to TRBD2 covers 10 bases. CDR1 is SGHAT, CDR2 FQNNGV, per germline. The J segment lost 5 bases and the V segment lost 1 base, leaving 7 bases of the junction unmatched. The CDR3 covers 17 residues. The DNA for the CDR3 is TGTGCCAGCAGCTTAGTAGGGCAGCGGGAGGGAACCGGGGAGCTGTTTTTT. It translates to CASSLVGQREGTGELFF.

This clone was seen a handful of times. This CDR3 is CASSLRNRDRAYGYTF. The CDR3 coding sequence is TGTGCCAGCAGCTTGAGGAATCGGGACAGGGCTTATGGCTACACCTTC. The V gene is TRBV7-8, the J gene TRBJ1-2; 9 bases are a match to TRBD1. In germline, CDR1 is SGHVS, CDR2 FQNEAQ. The CDR3 loop spans 16 amino acids. J was trimmed by 5 bases and V by 3 bases; bases with no gene match: 10.

The chain links TRBV29-1 to TRBJ2-3, with 12 bases that match TRBD2. The CDR3 consists of 14 residues. V dropped 6 bases and J dropped 8; count of bases not matched to a gene: 9. Germline CDR1 and CDR2: SQVTM and ANQGSEA. The chain's CDR3 is CSVRLAGDRFTQYF. The CDR3 DNA reads TGCAGCGTAAGACTAGCGGGAGATCGATTTACGCAGTATTTT.

The chain is built from TRBV2 and TRBJ2-7, with 8 bases lining up with TRBD1. J was trimmed by 2 bases and V by 3 bases; bases with no gene match: 3. Germline V gives CDR1 SNHLY, CDR2 FYNNEI. CDR3 length equals 14 residues. CDR3 DNA sequence: TGTGCCAGCAGTGACCGGACAGGGACCTACGAGCAGTACTTC. Protein: CASSDRTGTYEQYF.

This chain uses TRBV27 with TRBJ2-7, with 12 bases lining up with TRBD2. J gave up 4 bases and V 2 bases, and 6 bases lay outside the gene matches. This CDR3 region has 16 residues. From germline, CDR1 is MNHEY and CDR2 SMNVEV (reference sequence). Here the CDR3 DNA reads TGTGCCAGCAGTTTAGGGACCGGGACTAGCGGGTACGAGCAGTACTTC. This encodes CASSLGTGTSGYEQYF.

The chain carries TRBV30 and TRBJ2-5; a possible D gene is TRBD2 (6 bases). The CDR3 extends over 13 amino acids. Per germline, CDR1 GTSNPN and CDR2 SVGIG (reference sequence). V was cut by 0 bases and J by 7 bases, with 12 bases left in between. This CDR3 reads CAWSVASAGTQYF. The CDR3 bases are TGTGCCTGGAGTGTCGCCTCAGCGGGGACCCAGTACTTC.

The chain couples TRBV5-1 to TRBJ2-7; 16 bases are a match to TRBD2. The CDR3 is made up of 16 amino acids. Germline V gene sequence: CDR1 SGHRS, CDR2 YFSETQ. The V segment lost 3 bases and the J segment 7 bases; nucleotides outside the gene matches: 7. The CDR3 protein is CASSSGTSGRGLEQYF. Written as DNA, the CDR3 is TGCGCCAGCAGCTCTGGGACTAGCGGGAGGGGGTTAGAGCAGTACTTC.